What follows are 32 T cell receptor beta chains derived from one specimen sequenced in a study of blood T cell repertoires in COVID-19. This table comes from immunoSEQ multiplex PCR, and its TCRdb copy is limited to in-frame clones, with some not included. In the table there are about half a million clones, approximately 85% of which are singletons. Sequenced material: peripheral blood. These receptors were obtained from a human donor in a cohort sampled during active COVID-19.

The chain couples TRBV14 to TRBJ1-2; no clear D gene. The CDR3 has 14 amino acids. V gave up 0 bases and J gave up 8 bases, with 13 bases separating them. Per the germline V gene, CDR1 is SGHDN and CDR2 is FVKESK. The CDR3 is CASSQDTGVGGYTF. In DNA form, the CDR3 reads TGTGCCAGCAGCCAAGATACCGGGGTTGGCGGCTACACCTTC.

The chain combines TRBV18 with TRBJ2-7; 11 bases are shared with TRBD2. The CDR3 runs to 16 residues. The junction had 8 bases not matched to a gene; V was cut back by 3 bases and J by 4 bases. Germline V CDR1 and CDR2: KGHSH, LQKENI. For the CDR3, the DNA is TGTGCCAGCTCACCCCTAGCGGGAGGAACCGTTTACGAGCAGTACTTC. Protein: CASSPLAGGTVYEQYF.

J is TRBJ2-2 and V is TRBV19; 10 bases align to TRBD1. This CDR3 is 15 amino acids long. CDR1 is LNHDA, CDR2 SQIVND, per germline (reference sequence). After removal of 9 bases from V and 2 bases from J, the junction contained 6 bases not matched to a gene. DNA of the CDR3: TGTGCCAGCCTAGGGGACAGGGGAAACACCGGGGAGCTGTTTTTT. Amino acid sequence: CASLGDRGNTGELFF.

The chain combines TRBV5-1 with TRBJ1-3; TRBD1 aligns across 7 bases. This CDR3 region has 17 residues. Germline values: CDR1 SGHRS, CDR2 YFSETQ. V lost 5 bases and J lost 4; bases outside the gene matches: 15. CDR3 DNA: TGCGCCAGCAGTCAACGGGGCGGACAGGAACTGGGAAACACCATATATTTT. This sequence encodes CASSQRGGQELGNTIYF. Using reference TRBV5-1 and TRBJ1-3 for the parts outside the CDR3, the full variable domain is KAGVTQTPRYLIKTRGQQVTLSCSPISGHRSVSWYQQTPGQGLQFLFEYFSETQRNKGNFPGRFSGRQFSNSRSEMNVSTLELGDSALYLCASSQRGGQELGNTIYFGEGSWLTVV.

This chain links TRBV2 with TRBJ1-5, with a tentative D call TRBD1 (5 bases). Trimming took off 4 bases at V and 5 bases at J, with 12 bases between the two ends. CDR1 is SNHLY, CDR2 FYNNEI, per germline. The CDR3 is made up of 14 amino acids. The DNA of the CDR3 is TGTGCCAGCAGTGGATCAGGAGGGGATCAGCCCCAGCATTTT. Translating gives CASSGSGGDQPQHF.

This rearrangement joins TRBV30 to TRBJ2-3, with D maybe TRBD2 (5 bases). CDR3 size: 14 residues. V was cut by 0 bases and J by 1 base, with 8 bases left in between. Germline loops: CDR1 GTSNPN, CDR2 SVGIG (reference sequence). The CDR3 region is CAWSVAERTDTQYF. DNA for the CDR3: TGTGCCTGGAGTGTAGCGGAACGCACAGATACGCAGTATTTT.

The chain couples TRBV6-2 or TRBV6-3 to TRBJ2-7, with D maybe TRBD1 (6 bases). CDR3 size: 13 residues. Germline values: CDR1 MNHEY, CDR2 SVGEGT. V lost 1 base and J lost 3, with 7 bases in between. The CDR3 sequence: CASSYWTDYEQYF. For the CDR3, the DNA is TGTGCCAGCAGTTACTGGACAGACTACGAGCAGTACTTC.

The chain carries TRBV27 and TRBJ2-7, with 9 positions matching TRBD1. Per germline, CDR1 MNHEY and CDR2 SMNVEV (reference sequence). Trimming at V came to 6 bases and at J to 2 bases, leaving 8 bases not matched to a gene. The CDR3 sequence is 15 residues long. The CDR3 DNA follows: TGTGCCAGCAGACGGGGACAGGGCTTAACCTACGAGCAGTACTTC. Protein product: CASRRGQGLTYEQYF.

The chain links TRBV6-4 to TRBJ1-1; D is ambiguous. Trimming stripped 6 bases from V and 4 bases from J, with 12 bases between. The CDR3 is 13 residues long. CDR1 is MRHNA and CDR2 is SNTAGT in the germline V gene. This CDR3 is CASSIQSGTEAFF. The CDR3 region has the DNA TGTGCCAGCAGCATACAGAGCGGCACTGAAGCTTTCTTT.

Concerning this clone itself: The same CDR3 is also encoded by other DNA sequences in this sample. CDR3 sequence reads: CASSLASGGEQYF. The CDR3 DNA reads as TGTGCCAGCAGCTTGGCTAGCGGGGGCGAGCAGTACTTC. This chain links TRBV5-6 with TRBJ2-7; 10 bases line up with TRBD2. Germline CDR1 is SGHDT and CDR2 is YYEEEE. The CDR3 is made up of 13 amino acids. Trimming removed 0 bases from V and 6 bases from J; junction bases left unmatched: 0.

The CDR3 DNA sequence: TGTGCCAGCAGTTACTCTCCGAGACAGTCGAACACTGAAGCTTTCTTT. Translated: CASSYSPRQSNTEAFF. The chain has TRBV6-2 or TRBV6-3 and TRBJ1-1, with D possibly matching TRBD1 (5 bases). Germline V gene sequence: CDR1 MNHEY, CDR2 SVGEGT. The V and J ends lost 0 bases and 1 base respectively, with 12 bases between them. This CDR3 is 16 amino acids long.

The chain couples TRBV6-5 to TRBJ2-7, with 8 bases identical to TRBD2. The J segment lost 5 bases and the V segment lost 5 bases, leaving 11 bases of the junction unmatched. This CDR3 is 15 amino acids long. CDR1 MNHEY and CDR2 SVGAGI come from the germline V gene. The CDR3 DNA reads TGTGCCAGCAGTCCCCCGGGGGCGGGAGGCCACGAGCAGTACTTC. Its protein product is CASSPPGAGGHEQYF.

CDR3 in amino acids: CASSLDGSPPQPQHF. DNA of the CDR3: TGCGCCAGCAGCTTGGATGGGAGCCCTCCTCAGCCCCAGCATTTT. The rearrangement uses TRBV5-1 and TRBJ1-5; unclear D gene. Germline CDR1 is SGHRS and CDR2 is YFSETQ. V gave up 0 bases and J gave up 6 bases, with 13 bases separating them. The CDR3 length is 15 residues.

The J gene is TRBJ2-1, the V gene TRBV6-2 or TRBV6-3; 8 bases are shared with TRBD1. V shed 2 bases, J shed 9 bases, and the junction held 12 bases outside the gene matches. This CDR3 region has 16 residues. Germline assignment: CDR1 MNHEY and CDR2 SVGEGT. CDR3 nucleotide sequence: TGTGCCAGCAGTTACGAGGCGGGACAGGATCCCGGTGAGCAGTTCTTC. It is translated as CASSYEAGQDPGEQFF.

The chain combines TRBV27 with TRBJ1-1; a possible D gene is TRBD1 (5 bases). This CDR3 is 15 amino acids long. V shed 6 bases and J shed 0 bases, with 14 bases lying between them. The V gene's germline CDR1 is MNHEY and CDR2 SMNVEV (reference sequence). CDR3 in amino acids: CASSRKTDMNTEAFF. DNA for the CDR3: TGTGCCAGCAGCCGGAAGACAGATATGAACACTGAAGCTTTCTTT.

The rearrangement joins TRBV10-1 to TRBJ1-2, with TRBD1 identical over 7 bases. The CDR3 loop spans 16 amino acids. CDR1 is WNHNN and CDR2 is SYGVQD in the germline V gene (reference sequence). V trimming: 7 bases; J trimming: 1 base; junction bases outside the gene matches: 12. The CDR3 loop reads CASNRGPSLFNYGYTF. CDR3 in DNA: TGCGCCAGCAACAGGGGCCCCTCTTTATTTAACTATGGCTACACCTTC.

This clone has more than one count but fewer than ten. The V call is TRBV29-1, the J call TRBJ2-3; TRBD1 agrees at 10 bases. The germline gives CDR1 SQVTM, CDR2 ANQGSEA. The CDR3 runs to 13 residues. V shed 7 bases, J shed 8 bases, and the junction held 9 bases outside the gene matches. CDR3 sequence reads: CSAPGTGEGTQYF. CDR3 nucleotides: TGCAGCGCCCCCGGGACAGGGGAAGGTACGCAGTATTTT.

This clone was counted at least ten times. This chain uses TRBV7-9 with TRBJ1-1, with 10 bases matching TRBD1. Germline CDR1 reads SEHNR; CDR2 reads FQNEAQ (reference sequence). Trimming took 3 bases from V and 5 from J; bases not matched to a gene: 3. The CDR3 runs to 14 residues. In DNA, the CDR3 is TGTGCCAGCAGCTTCCCGGGACAGGGGACTGAAGCTTTCTTT. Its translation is CASSFPGQGTEAFF.

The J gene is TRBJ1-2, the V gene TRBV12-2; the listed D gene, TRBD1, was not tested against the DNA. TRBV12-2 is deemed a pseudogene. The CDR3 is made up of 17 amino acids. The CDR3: CASRLTASRQGQGGYTF. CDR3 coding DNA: TGTGCAAGTCGCTTAACTGCGTCCCGACAGGGCCAGGGAGGCTACACCTTC.

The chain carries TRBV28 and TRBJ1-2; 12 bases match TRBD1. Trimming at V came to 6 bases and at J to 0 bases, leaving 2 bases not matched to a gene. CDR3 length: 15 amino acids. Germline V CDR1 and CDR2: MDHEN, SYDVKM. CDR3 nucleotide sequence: TGTGCCAGCAGCGGGACAGGGGGCACTAACTATGGCTACACCTTC. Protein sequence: CASSGTGGTNYGYTF.

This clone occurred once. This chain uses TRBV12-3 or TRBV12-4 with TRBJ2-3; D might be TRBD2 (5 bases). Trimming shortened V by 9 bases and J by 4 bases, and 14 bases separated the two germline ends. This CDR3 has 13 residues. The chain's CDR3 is CASEGASADTQYF. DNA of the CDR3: TGTGCCAGTGAGGGAGCGAGCGCAGATACGCAGTATTTT.

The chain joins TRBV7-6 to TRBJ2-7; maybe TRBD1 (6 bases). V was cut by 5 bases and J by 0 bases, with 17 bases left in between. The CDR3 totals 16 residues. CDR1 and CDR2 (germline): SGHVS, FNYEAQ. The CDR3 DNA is TGTGCCAGCAGCCTTCATACAGGGCTCAGCTCCTACGAGCAGTACTTC. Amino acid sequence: CASSLHTGLSSYEQYF.

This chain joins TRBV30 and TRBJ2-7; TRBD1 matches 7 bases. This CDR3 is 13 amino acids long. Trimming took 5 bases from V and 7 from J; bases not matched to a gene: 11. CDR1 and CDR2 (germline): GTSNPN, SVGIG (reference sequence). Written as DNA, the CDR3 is TGTGCCTGGGAGGGGGCAGGGGGAGAGGAGCAGTACTTC. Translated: CAWEGAGGEEQYF. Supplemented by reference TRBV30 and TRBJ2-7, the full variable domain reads SQTIHQWPATLVQPVGSPLSLECTVEGTSNPNLYWYRQAAGRGLQLLFYSVGIGQISSEVPQNLSASRPQDRQFILSSKKLLLSDSGFYLCAWEGAGGEEQYFGPGTRLTVT.

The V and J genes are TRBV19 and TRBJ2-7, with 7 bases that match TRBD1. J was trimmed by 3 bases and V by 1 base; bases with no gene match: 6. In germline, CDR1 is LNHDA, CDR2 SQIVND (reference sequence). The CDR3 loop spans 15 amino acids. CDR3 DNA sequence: TGTGCCAGTAGTATAGGACAGGGAGAGGTCTACGAGCAGTACTTC. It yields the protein CASSIGQGEVYEQYF.

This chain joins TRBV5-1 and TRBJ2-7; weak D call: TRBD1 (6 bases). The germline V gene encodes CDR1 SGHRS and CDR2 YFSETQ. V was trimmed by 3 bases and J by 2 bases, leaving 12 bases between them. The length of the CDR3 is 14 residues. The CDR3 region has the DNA TGCGCCAGCAGCTCCGGACAGTTTGCCTACGAGCAGTACTTC. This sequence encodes CASSSGQFAYEQYF.

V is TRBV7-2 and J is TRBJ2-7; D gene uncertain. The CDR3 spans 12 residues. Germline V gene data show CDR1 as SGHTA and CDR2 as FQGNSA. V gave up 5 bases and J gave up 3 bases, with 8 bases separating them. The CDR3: CASSVLYYEQYF. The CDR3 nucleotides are TGTGCCAGCAGCGTTCTCTACTACGAGCAGTACTTC.

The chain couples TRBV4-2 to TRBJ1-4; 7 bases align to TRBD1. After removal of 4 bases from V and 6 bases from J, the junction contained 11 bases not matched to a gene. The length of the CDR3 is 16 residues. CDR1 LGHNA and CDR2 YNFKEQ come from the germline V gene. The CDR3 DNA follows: TGTGCCAGCAGCCGCCAACAGCGACAGGGCTATGAAAAACTGTTTTTT. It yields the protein CASSRQQRQGYEKLFF.

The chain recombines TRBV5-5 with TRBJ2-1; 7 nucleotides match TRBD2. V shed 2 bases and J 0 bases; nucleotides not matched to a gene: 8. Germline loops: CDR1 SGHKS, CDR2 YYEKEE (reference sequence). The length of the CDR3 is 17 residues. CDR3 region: CASSFSPLAASYNEQFF. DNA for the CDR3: TGTGCCAGCAGCTTTTCACCTCTAGCGGCCTCCTACAATGAGCAGTTCTTC.

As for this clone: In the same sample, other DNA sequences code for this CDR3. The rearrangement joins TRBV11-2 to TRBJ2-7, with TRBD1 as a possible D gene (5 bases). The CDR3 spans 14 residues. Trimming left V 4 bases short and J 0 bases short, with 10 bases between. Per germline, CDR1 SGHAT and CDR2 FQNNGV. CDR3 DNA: TGTGCCAGCAGCTCTGGTACAGGCTCCTACGAGCAGTACTTC. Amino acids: CASSSGTGSYEQYF.

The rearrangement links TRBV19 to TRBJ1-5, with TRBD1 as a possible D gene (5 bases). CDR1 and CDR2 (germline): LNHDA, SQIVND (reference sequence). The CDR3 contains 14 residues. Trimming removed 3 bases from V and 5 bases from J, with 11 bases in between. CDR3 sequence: CASSIGAAYQPQHF. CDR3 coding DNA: TGTGCCAGTAGTATTGGGGCGGCCTATCAGCCCCAGCATTTT.

Written as DNA, the CDR3 is TGTGCCAGCAGCCTCCCCAGGGTCCCCAATCAGCCCCAGCATTTT. Its protein is CASSLPRVPNQPQHF. The chain has TRBV3-1 (or the pseudogene TRBV3-2) and TRBJ1-5; tentatively, D is TRBD1 (5 bases). V was shortened by 4 bases and J by 3 bases, with 13 bases between the two germline ends. Germline-derived CDR1 and CDR2 are LGHDT and YNNKEL (reference sequence). The CDR3 has 15 residues.

The CDR3: CASSWRLSWETQYF. The CDR3 region has the DNA TGTGCCAGCAGCTGGAGACTTAGTTGGGAGACCCAGTACTTC. This chain connects TRBV11-2 to TRBJ2-5; D remains ambiguous. Germline V CDR1 and CDR2: SGHAT, FQNNGV. Trimming pared 4 bases from V and 5 bases from J, leaving 14 bases between. This CDR3 is 14 amino acids long.